The source of this T cell receptor (beta chain) is a study of beta chain features in type 1 diabetes. Points on this clone: This may be a read error: a much more frequent sequence differs by one nucleotide.

V lost 2 bases and J 5 bases, leaving 5 bases between the germline ends. Per germline, CDR1 SGHKS and CDR2 YYEKEE (reference sequence). This CDR3 region has 11 residues. As every portion of the isolated RNA was reverse transcribed, the sequencing read expressed TCRB transcripts. Repertoires were generated with immunoSEQ multiplex PCR, while TCRdb's copy carries only in-frame clones and drops some. The table has tens of thousands of clones, about three fifths seen once. The sample was Tregs from blood. The chain links TRBV5-5 to TRBJ2-7; D remains unclear. The sequence was collected from a young woman in good health. The CDR3 region is CASSLHHEQYF. The CDR3 region has the DNA TGTGCCAGCAGCTTACATCACGAGCAGTACTTC.